This paragraph reports one T cell receptor (beta chain). Its matching antigen is unknown. The data originate from a study of radiation and T cells in renal cell carcinoma. Study-level background: Nephrectomy followed 15 Gy stereotactic body radiation by 4 weeks.

Noted time point: baseline pretreatment blood. Specified treatment: 15 Gy SBRT to primary tumor, nephrectomy 4 weeks later. Study-wide results and limits: In blood, top tumor clones expanded by 2 weeks, shrinking by 4.

Profiling relied on immunoSEQ multiplex PCR, and the TCRdb table lists in-frame clones only, not all of them. The sample has some 100,000 clones, approximately 83% seen once. The sequencing used blood, collected from a patient whose treatment included radiotherapy and nephrectomy. The clonotype was recovered from a man between 60 and 75 years old with renal cell carcinoma.

CDR3 coding DNA: TGTGCCAGCAGCTCCCTAGGGGCAGGATCCTACGAGCAGTACTTC. Amino acid sequence: CASSSLGAGSYEQYF. J is TRBJ2-7 and V is TRBV14; TRBD1 is a possible D gene (5 bases). CDR3 length equals 15 residues. Germline CDR1 is SGHDN and CDR2 is FVKESK. V was cut by 5 bases and J by 1 base, with 15 bases left in between.